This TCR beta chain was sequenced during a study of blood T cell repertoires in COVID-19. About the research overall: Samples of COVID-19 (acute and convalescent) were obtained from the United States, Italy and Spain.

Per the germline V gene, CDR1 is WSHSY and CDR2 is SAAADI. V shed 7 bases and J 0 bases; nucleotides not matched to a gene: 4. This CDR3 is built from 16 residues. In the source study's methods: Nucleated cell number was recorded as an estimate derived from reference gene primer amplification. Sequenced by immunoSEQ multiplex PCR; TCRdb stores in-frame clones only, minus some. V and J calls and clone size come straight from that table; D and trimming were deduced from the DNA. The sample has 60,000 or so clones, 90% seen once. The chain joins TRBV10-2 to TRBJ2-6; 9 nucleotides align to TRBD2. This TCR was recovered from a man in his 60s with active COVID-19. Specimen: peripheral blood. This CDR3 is CASNSGGSSGANVLTF. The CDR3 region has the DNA TGCGCCAGCAACAGCGGGGGGAGCTCTGGGGCCAACGTCCTGACTTTC.